These 29 T cell receptor beta chains share one sample of origin, sequenced in a study of regulatory T cells in long-lasting Graves disease. Indicated time point: persistent/refractory GD, antithyroid drugs over 5 years with positive TRAb. PBMCs were the source of the RNA used for TCR sequencing. CDR3 regions were amplified by Arm-PCR using iRepertoire HTBI primers to build TCR beta libraries. Via MiXCR, TCRdb re-called the multiplex PCR reads, giving one row per CDR3 protein. The sample includes 500,000 to 700,000 distinct CDR3 sequences, approximately 29% of them seen just once. The sample in question was peripheral blood mononuclear cells (PBMCs), obtained when the disease was refractory, from a patient treated with antithyroid drugs. All receptors come from a female donor with Graves disease.

Only a few counts were recorded for this clonotype. The CDR3: CASNALSGAGNTIYF. Here the CDR3 DNA reads TGTGCCAGCAACGCTCTGTCAGGGGCTGGAAACACCATATATTTT. V and J are TRBV28 and TRBJ1-3; TRBD1 might be the D (6 bases). The CDR3 is 15 amino acids. V shed 7 bases and J shed 2 bases, with 15 bases lying between them. Looked up from germline, CDR1 is MDHEN and CDR2 is SYDVKM.

This clonotype has just a few counts. The chain is built from TRBV6-1 and TRBJ1-6; D call uncertain. V dropped 5 bases and J dropped 4 bases, with 15 bases sitting between them. The CDR3 contains 16 residues. CDR1 is MNHNS, CDR2 SASEGT, per germline. CDR3 sequence reads: CASSLRTSDYNSPLHF. The CDR3 DNA reads TGTGCCAGCAGTCTCCGTACTAGTGATTATAATTCACCCCTCCACTTT.

This clonotype was counted ten times or more. The rearrangement uses TRBV12-3 or TRBV12-4 and TRBJ2-6; TRBD2 is a possible D gene (6 bases). The CDR3 length is 15 residues. V was cut by 6 bases and J by 7 bases, with 16 bases left in between. The CDR3 DNA reads TGTGCCAGCAGCCACCGGGGGTCAAGTGCCAACGTCCTGACTTTC. Its protein is CASSHRGSSANVLTF.

This clonotype was picked up a small number of times. The chain has TRBV6-5 and TRBJ2-2; D gene ambiguous. This CDR3 region has 16 residues. With 1 base removed from V and 4 bases from J, the gap between germline ends came to 13 bases. CDR1 MNHEY and CDR2 SVGAGI come from the germline V gene. CDR3: CASSYFRGHRTGELFF. The CDR3 nucleotides read TGTGCCAGCAGTTACTTCCGCGGCCATCGCACCGGGGAGCTGTTTTTT.

This chain uses TRBV3-1 with TRBJ2-7; D uncertain. Trimming left V 2 bases short and J 6 bases short, with 14 bases between. Germline CDR1 reads LGHDT; CDR2 reads YNNKEL (reference sequence). This CDR3 region has 14 residues. The CDR3 protein is CASSQRQTKAEQYF. DNA for the CDR3: TGTGCCAGCAGCCAAAGGCAGACCAAGGCCGAGCAGTACTTC.

This rearrangement joins TRBV7-9 to TRBJ2-1; D tentatively reads TRBD1 or TRBD2 (5 bases each). The CDR3 length is 16 residues. V was clipped by 5 bases and J by 5 bases, with 19 bases between them. CDR1 and CDR2 (germline): SEHNR, FQNEAQ (reference sequence). In DNA, the CDR3 is TGTGCCAGCAGCGAGCCCGGGGCGGTACGCGACAATGAGCAGTTCTTC. Translated: CASSEPGAVRDNEQFF.

This chain connects TRBV7-2 to TRBJ1-4; D is possibly TRBD1 (6 bases). The length of the CDR3 is 15 residues. The V gene's germline CDR1 is SGHTA and CDR2 FQGNSA. V was clipped by 1 base and J by 7 bases, with 13 bases between them. CDR3 DNA: TGTGCCAGCAGCTTAGGGGCAGGGGTGGTTGAAAAACTGTTTTTT. Its protein product is CASSLGAGVVEKLFF.

This clonotype was counted only a few times. This sequence joins TRBV6-2 or TRBV6-3 and TRBJ2-1; D is possibly TRBD1 (6 bases). This CDR3 is 13 amino acids long. The V end lost 7 bases, the J end lost 4 bases, and 11 bases lay between the germline ends. Germline V gene data show CDR1 as MNHEY and CDR2 as SVGEGT. CDR3 in amino acids: CASTMDRYNEQFF. In DNA form, the CDR3 reads TGTGCCAGCACCATGGACAGATACAATGAGCAGTTCTTC.

This clonotype has only a few counts. J is TRBJ2-6 and V is TRBV3-1, with D unclear. V was trimmed by 0 bases and J by 0 bases, leaving 12 bases between them. CDR1 is LGHDT, CDR2 YNNKEL, per germline (reference sequence). The CDR3 runs to 18 residues. For the CDR3, the DNA is TGTGCCAGCAGCCAAGATTTGCTGCGACGCTCTGGGGCCAACGTCCTGACTTTC. As protein: CASSQDLLRRSGANVLTF.

The chain uses TRBV20-1 and TRBJ1-6; no clear D gene. The CDR3 runs 16 residues. Trimming shortened V by 0 bases and J by 4 bases, and 13 bases separated the two germline ends. The germline V gene encodes CDR1 DFQATT and CDR2 SNEGSKA (reference sequence). DNA for the CDR3: TGCAGTGCTAGAGATCGAGAGACACTGTATAATTCACCCCTCCACTTT. Translated, it gives CSARDRETLYNSPLHF.

The chain employs TRBV20-1 and TRBJ1-1; possible D gene TRBD1, 6 bases. Germline V gene data show CDR1 as DFQATT and CDR2 as SNEGSKA (reference sequence). The length of the CDR3 is 15 residues. The germline V and J ends were trimmed by 3 bases and 0 bases, with 14 bases remaining between them. CDR3 DNA: TGCAGTGCTAGGCATGGGGGCAGGTTGAACACTGAAGCTTTCTTT. Translating it yields CSARHGGRLNTEAFF.

J is TRBJ2-1 and V is TRBV11-2; 15 bases agree with TRBD2. There are 20 residues in the CDR3. Looked up from germline, CDR1 is SGHAT and CDR2 is FQNNGV. Trimming cost V 6 bases and J 7 bases; bases outside gene matches: 19. The CDR3 spells CASRPIPRTSGRAAGNEQFF. The CDR3 coding sequence is TGTGCCAGCAGGCCAATCCCCCGGACTAGCGGGAGGGCGGCGGGAAATGAGCAGTTCTTC.

This clonotype was observed a handful of times. The V and J genes are TRBV10-3 and TRBJ2-7; D gene ambiguous. This CDR3 region has 15 residues. CDR1 and CDR2 from the germline V gene are ENHRY and SYGVKD. V lost 3 bases and J lost 6, with 18 bases in between. The CDR3 DNA reads TGTGCCATCAGTGATTTGATTGTTGCGACTCCCGAGCAGTACTTC. Amino acid sequence: CAISDLIVATPEQYF.

This sequence joins TRBV11-2 and TRBJ1-1, with a tentative D call TRBD1 (5 bases). Germline-derived CDR1 and CDR2 are SGHAT and FQNNGV. The CDR3 extends over 15 amino acids. Trimming removed 4 bases at V and 4 bases at J, with 16 bases between. In DNA, the CDR3 is TGTGCCAGCAGCTCACCACGGGGGATCGTCACTGAAGCTTTCTTT. Translation gives CASSSPRGIVTEAFF.

This clonotype was seen only a few times. The chain links TRBV18 to TRBJ1-5; no clear D. CDR3 length: 12 residues. CDR1 is KGHSH and CDR2 is LQKENI in the germline V gene. With 3 bases removed from V and 7 bases from J, the gap between germline ends came to 7 bases. CDR3 in amino acids: CASSPAGQPQHF. CDR3 DNA sequence: TGTGCCAGCTCACCCGCGGGGCAGCCCCAGCATTTT.

This clonotype was observed a handful of times. The chain uses TRBV5-1 and TRBJ1-2; 8 positions agree with TRBD1. The germline gives CDR1 SGHRS, CDR2 YFSETQ. The CDR3 is 24 amino acids. After removal of 0 bases from V and 4 bases from J, the junction contained 32 bases not matched to a gene. The DNA for the CDR3 is TGCGCCAGCAGCTTGGGCGGCTCCCGTCCAGGGGGCATTAACCGGGACAGAGCGTTCTATGGCTACACCTTC. Protein: CASSLGGSRPGGINRDRAFYGYTF.

This clonotype was detected ten times or more. V is TRBV2 and J is TRBJ1-5; D remains ambiguous. This CDR3 contains 15 residues. The germline V gene encodes CDR1 SNHLY and CDR2 FYNNEI. V was clipped by 3 bases and J by 3 bases, with 12 bases between them. The CDR3 reads CASSENHPDNQPQHF. The DNA for the CDR3 is TGTGCCAGCAGTGAGAACCACCCGGACAATCAGCCCCAGCATTTT.

This clonotype has only a few counts. The chain is built from TRBV6-1 and TRBJ1-4, with D hard to call. Trimming took off 6 bases at V and 0 bases at J, with 17 bases between the two ends. The CDR3 spans 17 residues. CDR1 and CDR2 (germline): MNHNS, SASEGT. The CDR3 loop is CASSGVQATATNEKLFF. The DNA for the CDR3 is TGTGCCAGCAGCGGTGTTCAGGCGACTGCAACTAATGAAAAACTGTTTTTT.

This clonotype was counted many times. The chain links TRBV12-3 or TRBV12-4 to TRBJ1-1; maybe TRBD1 (5 bases). This CDR3 is built from 14 residues. The V end was cut by 5 bases, the J end by 1 base, with 11 bases between. The CDR3 bases are TGTGCCAGCAGTGGGGGACCTTCGAACACTGAAGCTTTCTTT. Protein product: CASSGGPSNTEAFF.

V usage is TRBV2 and J usage is TRBJ1-2; D call uncertain. Per germline, CDR1 SNHLY and CDR2 FYNNEI. The length of the CDR3 is 15 residues. The V end lost 7 bases, the J end lost 2 bases, and 17 bases lay between the germline ends. The CDR3 sequence: CASTPRRRLNYGYTF. CDR3 nucleotides: TGTGCCAGCACTCCACGAAGGCGGCTAAACTATGGCTACACCTTC.

The chain joins TRBV12-3 or TRBV12-4 to TRBJ2-3; TRBD1 agrees at 7 bases. Near its end, the DNA agrees better with TRBJ2-7, so the J call may be wrong. The CDR3 extends over 13 amino acids. CDR3 nucleotide sequence: TGTGCCAGCAGTTTCGACAGGGCCCACGAGCAGTACTTC. It specifies CASSFDRAHEQYF.

This clonotype was detected many times. This rearrangement joins TRBV11-2 to TRBJ1-1, with 7 bases that match TRBD1. In germline, CDR1 is SGHAT, CDR2 FQNNGV. The CDR3 is 14 amino acids. V lost 3 bases and J lost 4; bases outside the gene matches: 5. The CDR3 here is CASSFRGLVTEAFF. CDR3 in DNA: TGTGCCAGCAGCTTCAGGGGGTTGGTCACTGAAGCTTTCTTT.

The chain couples TRBV20-1 to TRBJ1-4; tentatively, D is TRBD1 (5 bases). Trimming removed 4 bases at V and 5 bases at J, with 14 bases between. The length of the CDR3 is 14 residues. Per the germline V gene, CDR1 is DFQATT and CDR2 is SNEGSKA (reference sequence). CDR3: CSATWGRRNEKLFF. The CDR3 DNA sequence: TGCAGTGCTACGTGGGGACGACGAAATGAAAAACTGTTTTTT.

A remark on this clonotype: A read error is likely, as this CDR3 ends without the conserved phenylalanine or tryptophan. The chain recombines TRBV7-2 with TRBJ1-1; D not certain. Trimming cost V 10 bases and J 4 bases, with 16 bases left between them. CDR3 length: 13 amino acids. Germline values: CDR1 SGHTA, CDR2 FQGNSA. This CDR3 reads CATLRHAGTEAFL. CDR3 nucleotide sequence: TGTGCCACCCTCCGGCACGCGGGCACTGAAGCTTTCCTT.

This chain links TRBV28 with TRBJ2-3, with 10 positions matching TRBD2. Per germline, CDR1 MDHEN and CDR2 SYDVKM. Unmatched junction bases numbered 27, after V lost 6 bases and J lost 0 bases. The CDR3 has 23 residues. For the CDR3, the DNA is TGTGCCAGCAGCCCACCGGACAGGAGCGGGACTAGCGCATCCTTCCTTAGCACAGATACGCAGTATTTT. Encoded protein: CASSPPDRSGTSASFLSTDTQYF.

This clonotype was observed a handful of times. V gene TRBV13 combines with J gene TRBJ2-7; D may be TRBD1 or TRBD2 (5 bases each). The ends were cut back, 4 bases at V and 3 bases at J, with 16 bases in the middle. This CDR3 has 15 residues. The V gene's germline CDR1 is PRHDT and CDR2 FYEKMQ (reference sequence). CDR3 bases: TGTGCCAGCAGCTCCCTCCGGGGACGATACTACGAGCAGTACTTC. This sequence encodes CASSSLRGRYYEQYF.

This clonotype has more than one count but fewer than ten. The CDR3 reads CAISEGQGAYEQYF. The CDR3 region has the DNA TGTGCCATCAGTGAGGGACAGGGGGCTTACGAGCAGTACTTC. This chain joins TRBV10-3 and TRBJ2-7, with 11 positions matching TRBD1. The CDR3 extends over 14 amino acids. V shed 2 bases and J 4 bases; nucleotides not matched to a gene: 1. From germline, CDR1 is ENHRY and CDR2 SYGVKD.

The chain carries TRBV12-3 or TRBV12-4 and TRBJ1-3; TRBD1 matches at 10 bases. CDR3 length equals 14 residues. After removal of 5 bases from V and 9 bases from J, the junction contained 7 bases not matched to a gene. The CDR3 coding sequence is TGTGCCAGCAGTAACGACAGGGGGCAAGGCACCATATATTTT. It encodes CASSNDRGQGTIYF.

This clonotype was seen a handful of times. The V and J genes are TRBV3-1 and TRBJ1-4; TRBD1 is a possible D gene (5 bases). Trimming cost V 8 bases and J 7 bases, with 20 bases left between them. Germline CDR1 is LGHDT and CDR2 is YNNKEL (reference sequence). The CDR3 contains 15 residues. The CDR3 nucleotides are TGTGCCAGCGCACCCTCAGGGCAGGGCGGTGAAAAACTGTTTTTT. Translation: CASAPSGQGGEKLFF.